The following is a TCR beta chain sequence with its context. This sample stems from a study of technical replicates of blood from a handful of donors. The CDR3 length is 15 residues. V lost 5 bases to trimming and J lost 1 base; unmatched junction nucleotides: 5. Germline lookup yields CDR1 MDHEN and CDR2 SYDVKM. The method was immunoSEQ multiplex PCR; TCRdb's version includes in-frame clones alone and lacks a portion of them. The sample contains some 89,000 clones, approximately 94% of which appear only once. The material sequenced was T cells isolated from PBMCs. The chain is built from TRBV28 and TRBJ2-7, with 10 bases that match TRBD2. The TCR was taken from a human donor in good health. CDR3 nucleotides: TGTGCCAGCAGTCCTAGCGGGAGTTGGTCCTACGAGCAGTACTTC. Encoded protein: CASSPSGSWSYEQYF. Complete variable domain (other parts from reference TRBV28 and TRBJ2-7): DVKVTQSSRYLVKRTGEKVFLECVQDMDHENMFWYRQDPGLGLRLIYFSYDVKMKEKGDIPEGYSVSREKKERFSLILESASTNQTSMYLCASSPSGSWSYEQYFGPGTRLTVT.